A single sample gave rise to the 3 T cell receptor beta chains below, sequenced in a study of PD-1 blockade in classical Hodgkin lymphoma. The method was immunoSEQ multiplex PCR; TCRdb's version includes in-frame clones alone and lacks a portion of them. The sample lists 25,000 to 30,000 clones, 70% occurring once. All patients experienced relapse after autologous stem cell transplantation, and brentuximab vedotin exposure was variable. The sample here was peripheral blood mononuclear cells (PBMCs), taken before the second cycle of nivolumab. The receptors were gathered from a human donor with classical Hodgkin lymphoma.

In this sample, this clone turned up once. The chain employs TRBV6-6 and TRBJ1-6; D is ambiguous. Germline CDR1 reads MNHNY; CDR2 reads SVGAGI (reference sequence). This CDR3 is 11 amino acids long. V lost 2 bases and J lost 14, with 7 bases in between. In DNA, the CDR3 is TGTGCCAGCAGTTACCCCGGCACCCTCCACTTT. Translation: CASSYPGTLHF.

Concerning this clone: Other DNA sequences in the sample encode the same CDR3. The rearrangement links TRBV19 to TRBJ1-5; D might be TRBD1 (5 bases). The CDR3 covers 14 residues. Germline-derived CDR1 and CDR2 are LNHDA and SQIVND (reference sequence). V was shortened by 2 bases and J by 3 bases, with 8 bases between the two germline ends. CDR3 sequence: CASSIRGFNQPQHF. CDR3 in DNA: TGTGCCAGTAGTATACGGGGGTTCAATCAGCCCCAGCATTTT. Supplemented by reference TRBV19 and TRBJ1-5, the full variable domain reads DGGITQSPKYLFRKEGQNVTLSCEQNLNHDAMYWYRQDPGQGLRLIYYSQIVNDFQKGDIAEGYSVSREKKESFPLTVTSAQKNPTAFYLCASSIRGFNQPQHFGDGTRLSIL.

This clone was counted many times. DNA for the CDR3: TGTGCCAGCAGTTCCGGGACAGTGAGGAACACTGAAGCTTTCTTT. It encodes CASSSGTVRNTEAFF. The chain is built from TRBV28 and TRBJ1-1, with 7 positions matching TRBD1. The germline gives CDR1 MDHEN, CDR2 SYDVKM. With 4 bases clipped from V and 1 base from J, the junction kept 6 bases outside the gene matches. The CDR3 has 15 amino acids.